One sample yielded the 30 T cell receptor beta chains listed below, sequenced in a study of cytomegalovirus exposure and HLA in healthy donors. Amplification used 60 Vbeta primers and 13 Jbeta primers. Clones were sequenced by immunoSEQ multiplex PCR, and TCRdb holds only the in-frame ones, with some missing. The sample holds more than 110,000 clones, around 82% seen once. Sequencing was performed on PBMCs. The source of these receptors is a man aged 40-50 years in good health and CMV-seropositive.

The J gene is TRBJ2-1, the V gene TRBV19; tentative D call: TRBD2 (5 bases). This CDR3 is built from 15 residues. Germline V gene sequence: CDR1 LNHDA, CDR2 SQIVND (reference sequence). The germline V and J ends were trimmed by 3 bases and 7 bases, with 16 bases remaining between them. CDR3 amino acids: CASSIPGLGWNEQFF. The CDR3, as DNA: TGTGCCAGTAGTATTCCGGGGTTAGGGTGGAATGAGCAGTTCTTC.

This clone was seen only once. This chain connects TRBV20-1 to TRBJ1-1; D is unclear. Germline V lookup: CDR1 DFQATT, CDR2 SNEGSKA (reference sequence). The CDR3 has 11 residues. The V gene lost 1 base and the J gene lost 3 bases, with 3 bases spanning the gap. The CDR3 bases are TGCAGTGCTAGAGCGGACACTGAAGCTTTCTTT. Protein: CSARADTEAFF.

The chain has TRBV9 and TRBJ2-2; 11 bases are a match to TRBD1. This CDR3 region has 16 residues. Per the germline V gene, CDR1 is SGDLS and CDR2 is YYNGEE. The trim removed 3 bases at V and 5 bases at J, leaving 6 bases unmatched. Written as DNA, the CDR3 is TGTGCCAGCAGCGACCCGGGACAGGGGGTTACCGGGGAGCTGTTTTTT. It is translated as CASSDPGQGVTGELFF.

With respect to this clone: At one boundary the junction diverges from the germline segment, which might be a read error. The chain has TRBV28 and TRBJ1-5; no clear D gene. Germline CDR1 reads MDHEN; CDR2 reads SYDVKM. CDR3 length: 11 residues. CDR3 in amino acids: CASGSTQPQHF. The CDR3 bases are TGTGCCAGCGGTAGCACTCAGCCCCAGCATTTT.

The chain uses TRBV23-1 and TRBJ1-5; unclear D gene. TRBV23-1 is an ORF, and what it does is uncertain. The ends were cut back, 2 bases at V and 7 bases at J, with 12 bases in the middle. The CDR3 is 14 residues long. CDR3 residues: CASSQPSHYQPQHF. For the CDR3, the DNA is TGCGCCAGCAGTCAACCTTCACATTACCAGCCCCAGCATTTT.

DNA of the CDR3: TGTGCCAGCAGTGACCAGGGCAGAGCAAAAGGTGGAAACACCATATATTTT. It specifies CASSDQGRAKGGNTIYF. The V gene is TRBV2, the J gene TRBJ1-3; D possibly corresponds to TRBD1 (5 bases). Trimming pared 3 bases from V and 3 bases from J, leaving 18 bases between. Germline V gives CDR1 SNHLY, CDR2 FYNNEI. The CDR3 runs to 17 residues.

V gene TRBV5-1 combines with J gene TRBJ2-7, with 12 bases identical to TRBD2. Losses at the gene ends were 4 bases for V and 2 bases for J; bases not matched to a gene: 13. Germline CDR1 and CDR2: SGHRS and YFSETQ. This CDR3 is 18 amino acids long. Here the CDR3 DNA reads TGCGCCAGCAGCCCGCGAGGACTAGCGGGATACAATCCCTACGAGCAGTACTTC. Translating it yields CASSPRGLAGYNPYEQYF.

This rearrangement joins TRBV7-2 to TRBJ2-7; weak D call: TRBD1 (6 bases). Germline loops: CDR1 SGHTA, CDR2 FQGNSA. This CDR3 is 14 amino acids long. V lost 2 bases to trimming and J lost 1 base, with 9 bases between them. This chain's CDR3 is CASSLWGPSYEQYF. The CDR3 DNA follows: TGTGCCAGCAGCTTATGGGGGCCTTCCTACGAGCAGTACTTC.

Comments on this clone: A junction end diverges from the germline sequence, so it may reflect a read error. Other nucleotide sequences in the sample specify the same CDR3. The CDR3 coding sequence is TGTGCCAGCAGCCGGACAGACGGATTCGTGAACTCCAATAATTCCCCCCTCCACTTT. Its protein product is CASSRTDGFVNSNNSPLHF. The chain recombines TRBV7-6 with TRBJ1-6, with D tentatively TRBD1 (6 bases). The CDR3 is made up of 19 amino acids. Germline V gene data show CDR1 as SGHVS and CDR2 as FNYEAQ. Filled out from reference TRBV7-6 and TRBJ1-6, the complete variable domain reads GAGVSQSPRYKVTKRGQDVALRCDPISGHVSLYWYRQALGQGPEFLTYFNYEAQQDKSGLPNDRFSAERPEGSISTLTIQRTEQRDSAMYRCASSRTDGFVNSNNSPLHFGNGTRLTVT.

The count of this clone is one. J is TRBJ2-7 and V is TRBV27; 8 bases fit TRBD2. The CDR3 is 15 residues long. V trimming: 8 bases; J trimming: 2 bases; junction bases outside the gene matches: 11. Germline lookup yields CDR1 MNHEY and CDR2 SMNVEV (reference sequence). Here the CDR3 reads CASVPTSGGAYEQYF. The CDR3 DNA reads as TGTGCCAGCGTTCCCACTAGCGGTGGGGCCTACGAGCAGTACTTC.

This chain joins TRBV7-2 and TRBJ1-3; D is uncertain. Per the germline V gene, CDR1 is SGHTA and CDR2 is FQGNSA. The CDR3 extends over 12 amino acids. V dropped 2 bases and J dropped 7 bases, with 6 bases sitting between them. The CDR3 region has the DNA TGTGCCAGCAGCTTACCTACTAACACCATATATTTT. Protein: CASSLPTNTIYF.

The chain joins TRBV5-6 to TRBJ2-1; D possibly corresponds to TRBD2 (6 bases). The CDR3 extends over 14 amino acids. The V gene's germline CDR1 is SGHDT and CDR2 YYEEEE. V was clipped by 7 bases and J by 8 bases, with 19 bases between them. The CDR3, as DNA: TGTGCCAGCTGGGGGGAGGCCACTTTGGATGAGCAGTTCTTC. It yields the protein CASWGEATLDEQFF.

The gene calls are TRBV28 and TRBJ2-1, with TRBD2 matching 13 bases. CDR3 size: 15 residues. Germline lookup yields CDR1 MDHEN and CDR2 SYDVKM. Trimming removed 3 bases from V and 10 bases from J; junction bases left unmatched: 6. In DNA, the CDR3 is TGTGCCAGCAGTTTGGGACTAGCGGGGAAGGGGGAGCAGTTCTTC. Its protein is CASSLGLAGKGEQFF. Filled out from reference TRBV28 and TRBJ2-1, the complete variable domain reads DVKVTQSSRYLVKRTGEKVFLECVQDMDHENMFWYRQDPGLGLRLIYFSYDVKMKEKGDIPEGYSVSREKKERFSLILESASTNQTSMYLCASSLGLAGKGEQFFGPGTRLTVL.

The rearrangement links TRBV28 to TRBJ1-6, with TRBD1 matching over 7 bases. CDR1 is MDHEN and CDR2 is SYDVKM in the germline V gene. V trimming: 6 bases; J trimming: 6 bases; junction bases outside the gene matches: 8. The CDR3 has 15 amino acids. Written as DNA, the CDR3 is TGTGCCAGCAGGAACCGACAGGGCCTTAATTCACCCCTCCACTTT. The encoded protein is CASRNRQGLNSPLHF.

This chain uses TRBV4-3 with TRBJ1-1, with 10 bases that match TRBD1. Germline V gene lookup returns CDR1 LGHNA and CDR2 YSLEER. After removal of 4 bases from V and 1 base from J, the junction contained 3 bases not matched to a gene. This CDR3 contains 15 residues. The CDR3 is CASSRGTGANTEAFF. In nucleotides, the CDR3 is TGCGCCAGCAGCCGAGGGACAGGGGCGAACACTGAAGCTTTCTTT.

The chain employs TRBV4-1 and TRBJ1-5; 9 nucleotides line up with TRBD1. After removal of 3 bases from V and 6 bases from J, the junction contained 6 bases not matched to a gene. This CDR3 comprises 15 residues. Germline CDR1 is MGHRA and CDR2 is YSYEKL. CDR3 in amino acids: CASSQTRDRVQPQHF. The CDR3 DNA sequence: TGCGCCAGCAGCCAGACCCGGGACAGGGTTCAGCCCCAGCATTTT.

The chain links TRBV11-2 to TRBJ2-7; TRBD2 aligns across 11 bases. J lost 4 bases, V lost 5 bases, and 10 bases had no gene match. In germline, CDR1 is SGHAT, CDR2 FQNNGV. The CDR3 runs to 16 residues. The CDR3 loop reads CASSPIGTSGSYEQYF. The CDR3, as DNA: TGTGCCAGCAGCCCAATCGGGACTAGCGGATCTTACGAGCAGTACTTC.

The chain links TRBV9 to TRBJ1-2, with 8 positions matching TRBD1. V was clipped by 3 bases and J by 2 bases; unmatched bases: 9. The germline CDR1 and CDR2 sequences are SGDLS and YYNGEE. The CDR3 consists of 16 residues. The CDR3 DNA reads TGTGCCAGCAGCGCCCGCTTGACAGGGGAAAACTATGGCTACACCTTC. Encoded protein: CASSARLTGENYGYTF.

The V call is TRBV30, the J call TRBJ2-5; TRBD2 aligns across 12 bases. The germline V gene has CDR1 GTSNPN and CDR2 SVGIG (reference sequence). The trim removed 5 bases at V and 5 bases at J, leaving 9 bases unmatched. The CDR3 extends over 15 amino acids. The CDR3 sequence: CAWGRLAGVGETQYF. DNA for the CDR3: TGTGCCTGGGGTAGACTAGCGGGAGTGGGTGAGACCCAGTACTTC.

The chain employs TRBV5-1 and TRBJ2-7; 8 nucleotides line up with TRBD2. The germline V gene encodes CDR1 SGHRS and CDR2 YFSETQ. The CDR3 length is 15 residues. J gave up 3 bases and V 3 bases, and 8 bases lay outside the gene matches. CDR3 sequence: CASSSTGGMGYEQYF. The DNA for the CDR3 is TGCGCCAGCAGCTCTACGGGAGGGATGGGCTACGAGCAGTACTTC.

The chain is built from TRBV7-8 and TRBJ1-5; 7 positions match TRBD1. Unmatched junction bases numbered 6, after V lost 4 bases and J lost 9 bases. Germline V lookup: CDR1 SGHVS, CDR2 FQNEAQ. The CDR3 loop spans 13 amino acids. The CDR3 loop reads CASSSRQGPPQHF. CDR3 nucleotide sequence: TGTGCCAGCAGCTCCCGACAGGGACCGCCCCAGCATTTT.

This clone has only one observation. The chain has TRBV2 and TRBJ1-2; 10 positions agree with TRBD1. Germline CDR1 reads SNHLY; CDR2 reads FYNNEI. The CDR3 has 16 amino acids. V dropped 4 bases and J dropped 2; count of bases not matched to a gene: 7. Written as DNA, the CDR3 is TGTGCCAGCAGTGTCGGAAGACAGGGGGCGAACTATGGCTACACCTTC. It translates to CASSVGRQGANYGYTF.

The CDR3 reads CASSLDRTGSNEQYF. As DNA, the CDR3 is TGCGCCAGCAGTCTTGACAGGACAGGGAGCAACGAGCAGTACTTC. This chain uses TRBV4-1 with TRBJ2-7; 8 bases align to TRBD1. Germline CDR1 MGHRA, CDR2 YSYEKL. There are 15 residues in the CDR3. V gave up 6 bases and J gave up 5 bases; unmatched junction bases: 12.

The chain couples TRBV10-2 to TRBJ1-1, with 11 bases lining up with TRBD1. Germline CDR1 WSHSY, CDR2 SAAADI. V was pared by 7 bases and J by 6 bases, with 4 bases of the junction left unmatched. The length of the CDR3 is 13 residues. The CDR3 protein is CASTGQGASEAFF. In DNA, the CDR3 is TGCGCCAGCACCGGACAGGGGGCTTCTGAAGCTTTCTTT.

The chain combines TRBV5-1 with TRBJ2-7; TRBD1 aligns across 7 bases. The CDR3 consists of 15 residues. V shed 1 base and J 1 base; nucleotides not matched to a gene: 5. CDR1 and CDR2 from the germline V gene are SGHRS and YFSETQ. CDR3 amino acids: CASSLYRGISYEQYF. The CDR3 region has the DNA TGCGCCAGCAGCTTGTACAGGGGAATATCCTACGAGCAGTACTTC.

CDR3 sequence (DNA): TGTGCCAGCAGTTACCCCGGGACAGGGGCCTCGGGCTACACCTTC. As protein: CASSYPGTGASGYTF. The rearrangement uses TRBV6-6 and TRBJ1-2, with 10 bases that match TRBD1. The CDR3 spans 15 residues. Germline CDR1 is MNHNY and CDR2 is SVGAGI (reference sequence). V lost 2 bases and J lost 8; bases outside the gene matches: 8.

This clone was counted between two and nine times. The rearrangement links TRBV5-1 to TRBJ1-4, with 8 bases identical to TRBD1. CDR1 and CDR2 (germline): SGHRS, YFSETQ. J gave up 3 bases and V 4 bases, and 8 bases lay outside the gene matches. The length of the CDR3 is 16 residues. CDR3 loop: CASSTGQGGSNEKLFF. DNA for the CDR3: TGCGCCAGCAGCACCGGACAGGGAGGATCTAATGAAAAACTGTTTTTT.

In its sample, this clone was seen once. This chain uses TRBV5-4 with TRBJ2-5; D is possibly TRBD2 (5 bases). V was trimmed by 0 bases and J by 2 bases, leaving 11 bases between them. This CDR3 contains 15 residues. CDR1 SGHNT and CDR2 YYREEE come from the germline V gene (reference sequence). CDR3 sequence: CASSLAGMGQETQYF. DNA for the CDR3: TGTGCCAGCAGCTTGGCGGGGATGGGACAAGAGACCCAGTACTTC.

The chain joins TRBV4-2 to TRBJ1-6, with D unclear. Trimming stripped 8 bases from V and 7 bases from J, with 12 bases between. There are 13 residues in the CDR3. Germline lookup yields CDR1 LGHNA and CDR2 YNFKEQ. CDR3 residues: CASRTLGNSPLHF. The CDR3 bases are TGTGCCAGCCGAACCCTAGGAAATTCACCCCTCCACTTT.

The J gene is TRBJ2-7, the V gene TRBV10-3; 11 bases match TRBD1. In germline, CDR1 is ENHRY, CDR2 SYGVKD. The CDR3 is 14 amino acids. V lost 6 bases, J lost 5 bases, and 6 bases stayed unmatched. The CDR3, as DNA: TGTGCCATCAGAGAGGACAGGGGGCTCGACGAGCAGTACTTC. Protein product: CAIREDRGLDEQYF.